What follows is one T cell receptor beta chain and its context. Its cognate antigen is unknown. The authors produced TCR alpha and TCR beta cDNA libraries with sample barcodes and UMIs by 5'RACE using constant-segment primers. TCRdb reprocessed the 5' RACE reads via MiXCR and lists one record per CDR3 protein. The sample holds about 430,000 distinct CDR3 sequences; 20% to 25% are singletons and the top ten take 7% to 9.5%. CDR1 SGHTA and CDR2 FQGTGA come from the germline V gene. Germline trimming cut 8 bases from V and 4 bases from J; bases unmatched to any gene: 11. The CDR3 runs to 15 residues. The entry originates in a study of T-cell memory formation after mild COVID-19. Across the study: The two donors had largely donor-specific TCR clusters. Overall study findings and caveats: While clones contracting from day 15 to 85 were balanced between CD4 and CD8, later expanders leaned CD4+. Pre-infection memory already had some responding clones, implying cross-reactive memory joined.

The chain recombines TRBV7-3 with TRBJ2-5; 9 positions agree with TRBD2. The sample comprised PBMCs or a T cell subset sorted from them (not recorded which). This receptor was taken from an adult woman who had mild COVID-19 (a few samples of this study predate the infection). Cell type and time point are not known. The CDR3 nucleotides read TGTGCCAGCGTCCCTAGCGGGACCCCAGGAGAGACCCAGTACTTC. This codes for CASVPSGTPGETQYF.